This TCR beta chain appears in the sequencing data of a study of shared clonotypes between healthy human individuals. Sequencing was performed with immunoSEQ multiplex PCR; in TCRdb, only in-frame clones are kept and a portion is missing. The data contain roughly 640,000 clones, approximately 74% of them singletons. About this clone itself: This CDR3 is also generated by other DNA sequences in the sample.

The CDR3 has 13 residues. Per the germline V gene, CDR1 is SGHRS and CDR2 is YFSETQ. Deletions cut 4 bases from V and 0 bases from J, with 6 bases between. The V and J genes are TRBV5-1 and TRBJ2-3; D unclear. The sequence came from a woman in her twenties or thirties in good health. The sequenced material came from memory CD4+ T cells sorted from blood. Subset described: CD45RA-negative fraction. CDR3 DNA: TGCGCCAGCAGCCAAGGGAGCACAGATACGCAGTATTTT. Amino acids: CASSQGSTDTQYF. Drawing the rest from reference TRBV5-1 and TRBJ2-3, the complete variable domain is KAGVTQTPRYLIKTRGQQVTLSCSPISGHRSVSWYQQTPGQGLQFLFEYFSETQRNKGNFPGRFSGRQFSNSRSEMNVSTLELGDSALYLCASSQGSTDTQYFGPGTRLTVL.